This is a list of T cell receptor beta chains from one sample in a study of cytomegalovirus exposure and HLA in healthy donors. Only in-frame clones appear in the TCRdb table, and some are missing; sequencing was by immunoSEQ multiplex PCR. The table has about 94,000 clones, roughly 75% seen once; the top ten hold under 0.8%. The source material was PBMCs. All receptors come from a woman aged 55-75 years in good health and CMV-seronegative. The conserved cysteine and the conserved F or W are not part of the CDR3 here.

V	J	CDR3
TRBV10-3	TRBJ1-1	AIRDRVVNTEAF
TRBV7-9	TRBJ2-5	ASSFLAQETQY
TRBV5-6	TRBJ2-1	ASSSGTASNEQF
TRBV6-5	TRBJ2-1	ASSYGLAGNEQF
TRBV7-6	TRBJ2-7	ASSLEGTQGSEQY
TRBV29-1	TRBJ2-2	SVEDRSTGELF
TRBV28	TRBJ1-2	ASTKAGQGALGYGYT
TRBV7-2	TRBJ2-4	ASSPRQIAKNIQY
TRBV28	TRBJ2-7	ASSPSTGDRSYEQY
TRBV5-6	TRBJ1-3	ASSLDGPGNTIY
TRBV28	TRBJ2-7	ASRQDPHEQY
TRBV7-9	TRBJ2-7	ASSHLPGLESYEQY
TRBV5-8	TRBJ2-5	ASSLGGTPFGETQY
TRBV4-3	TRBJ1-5	ASSRDRGAGGDQPQH
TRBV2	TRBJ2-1	ASSSQASAGEQF
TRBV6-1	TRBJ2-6	ASSSPAGANVLT
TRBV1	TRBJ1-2	TSPTGYLVNGYT
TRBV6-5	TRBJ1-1	ASSYSGGNTEAF
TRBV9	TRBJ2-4	ASSVGGGAKNIQY
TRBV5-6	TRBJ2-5	ASRVGTAQETQY
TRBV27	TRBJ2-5	ASSSWDSGETQY
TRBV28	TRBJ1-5	ASSLDPQTGANQPQH
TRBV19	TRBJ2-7	ASSSEGGEVRSSYEQY
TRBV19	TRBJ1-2	ASRDTAIYT
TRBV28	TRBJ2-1	ASSPPELALHNEQF
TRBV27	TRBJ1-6	ASSLEGKRGSSYNSPLH
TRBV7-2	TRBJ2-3	ASSLGASVLSTDTQY
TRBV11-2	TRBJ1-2	ASSLDRGDYGYT
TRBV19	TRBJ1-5	ASSNGQGVYQPQH
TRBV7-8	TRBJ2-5	ASSSLFAGQSQETQY
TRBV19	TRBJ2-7	ASSVTGSHEQY
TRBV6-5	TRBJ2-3	ASSYEGGVTDTQY
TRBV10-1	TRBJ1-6	VQRVWDSPLH
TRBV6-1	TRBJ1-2	ASRQGLNYGYT
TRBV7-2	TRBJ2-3	ASSLQSGTPTDTQY
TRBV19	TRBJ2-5	ASSPLLRGDQETQY
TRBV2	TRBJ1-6	ASRTGYNSPLH
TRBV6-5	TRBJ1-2	ASSLDRYYGYT
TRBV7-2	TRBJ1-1	ASSLSVGGSAEAF
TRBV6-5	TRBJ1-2	ASSYSRQGDLYGYT
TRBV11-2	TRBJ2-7	ASSPIEYYEQY
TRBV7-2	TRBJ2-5	ASSRLGLADGTQY
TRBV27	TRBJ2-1	ASSATSGTQF
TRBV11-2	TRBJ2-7	ASSLVQANYEQY
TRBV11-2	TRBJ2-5	ASSPSGTGGGETQY
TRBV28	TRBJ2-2	ASLGLAGGGPNTGELF
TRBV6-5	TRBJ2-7	ASRGSGGYEQY
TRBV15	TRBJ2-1	ATQRGGSYNEQF
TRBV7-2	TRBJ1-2	ASSPRTGDEDGYT
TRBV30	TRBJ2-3	AWRRLAGVDHTQY
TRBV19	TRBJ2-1	ASSTGLAVNEQF
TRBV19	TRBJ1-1	ASTISTGTPEAF
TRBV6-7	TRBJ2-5	ARRGTGRETQY
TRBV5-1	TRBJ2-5	ASSLAPTSEETQY
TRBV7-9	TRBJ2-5	ASRLSSGTAAETQY
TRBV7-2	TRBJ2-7	ASSLSAGVSSYEQY
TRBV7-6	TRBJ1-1	ASGRGAGTEAF
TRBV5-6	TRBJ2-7	ASSLTGGYEQY
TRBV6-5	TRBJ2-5	ASSYSKGEETQY